This record looks at one T cell receptor beta chain sequence and its context. TCRdb keeps only in-frame clones here, not all; method: immunoSEQ multiplex PCR. This sample has tens of thousands of clones, with more than 70% found just once. The data stem from a study of blood T cell repertoires in COVID-19. Study details: Whether acute or convalescent, the COVID-19 samples came from the United States, Italy and Spain. Nucleic acid was either cDNA or gDNA, and it came from T cells, B-cell-depleted T cells, or PBMCs.

In germline, CDR1 is GTSNPN, CDR2 SVGIG (reference sequence). Trimming cost V 4 bases and J 7 bases; bases outside gene matches: 4. This CDR3 is 13 amino acids long. The sequencing sample was made of peripheral blood. The chain recombines TRBV30 with TRBJ1-6; the match to TRBD1 covers 7 bases. The receptor comes from a man aged 45 to 65 with active COVID-19. The CDR3 is CAWNRGNNSPLHF. CDR3 nucleotides: TGTGCCTGGAACAGGGGCAACAATTCACCCCTCCACTTT.